One sample yielded the 30 T cell receptor beta chains listed below, sequenced in a study of T cells in Graves' hyperthyroidism and ophthalmopathy. It was RNA transcripts that yielded the amplified TCR beta CDR3 regions. The study used the HTBI primer set for a first-round RT-PCR of the TCR CDR3. MiXCR, applied by TCRdb to the multiplex PCR reads, yields one record per CDR3 protein. The sample lists hundreds of thousands of distinct CDR3 sequences, about 45% seen once, with roughly 7.2% in the top ten. What was sequenced was peripheral blood or thyroid tissue (not recorded which). Receptor source: an adult man with Graves' disease, either hyperthyroidism or ophthalmopathy (not recorded which).

For the CDR3, the DNA is TGTGCCAGCAGTGAATGGGGGATCGGCTACGAGCAGTACTTC. It translates to CASSEWGIGYEQYF. The gene calls are TRBV25-1 and TRBJ2-7; the D call may be TRBD1 or TRBD2 (5 bases each). Per the germline V gene, CDR1 is MGHDK and CDR2 is SYGVNS. CDR3 length: 14 amino acids. Trimming pared 1 base from V and 3 bases from J, leaving 10 bases between.

Comments on this clonotype: A much larger clonotype is one base distant, so this may be a read error. The chain links TRBV10-3 to TRBJ2-7, with TRBD1 identical over 7 bases. This CDR3 is 14 amino acids long. The V and J ends lost 10 bases and 7 bases, in that order; junction bases with no gene match: 16. Per germline, CDR1 ENHRY and CDR2 SYGVKD. The CDR3 loop reads CATSGSQGMGEQYF. The CDR3 DNA reads TGTGCCACCAGCGGATCACAGGGGATGGGGGAGCAGTACTTC.

This clonotype was picked up many times. V is TRBV2 and J is TRBJ1-4; D is ambiguous. Per the germline V gene, CDR1 is SNHLY and CDR2 is FYNNEI. This CDR3 spans 15 amino acids. V was cut by 1 base and J by 0 bases, with 6 bases left in between. CDR3 loop: CASSEEQATNEKLFF. Written as DNA, the CDR3 is TGTGCCAGCAGTGAAGAGCAGGCAACTAATGAAAAACTGTTTTTT.

This clonotype was seen more than once but under ten times. V gene TRBV12-5 combines with J gene TRBJ1-2; 8 bases match TRBD1. This CDR3 region has 17 residues. Germline-derived CDR1 and CDR2 are LGHNT and FRNRAP. DNA of the CDR3: TGTGCCAGCACCAAGGACAGGGTTTACGGAGCTAACTATGGCTACACCTTC. This sequence encodes CASTKDRVYGANYGYTF.

The chain links TRBV29-1 to TRBJ1-2; maybe TRBD1 (6 bases). The CDR3 is made up of 14 amino acids. Trimming left V 6 bases short and J 2 bases short, with 16 bases between. Germline V gene lookup returns CDR1 SQVTM and CDR2 ANQGSEA. CDR3 in DNA: TGCAGCGTCTCCCGGGACATGCCGAACTATGGCTACACCTTC. Protein product: CSVSRDMPNYGYTF.

This clonotype has just a few counts. The CDR3 nucleotides are TGTGCCATCAGGGGGACTGTGGGCAACTACGAGCAGTACTTC. The encoded protein is CAIRGTVGNYEQYF. The genes are TRBV10-3 and TRBJ2-7, with D maybe TRBD2 (6 bases). This CDR3 has 14 amino acids. The germline V gene encodes CDR1 ENHRY and CDR2 SYGVKD. V was shortened by 6 bases and J by 3 bases, with 15 bases between the two germline ends.

This clonotype was detected only a few times. This chain connects TRBV7-9 to TRBJ1-1, with 7 bases that match TRBD1. The V segment lost 5 bases and the J segment 1 base; nucleotides outside the gene matches: 13. The germline V gene has CDR1 SEHNR and CDR2 FQNEAQ (reference sequence). The CDR3 contains 17 residues. The CDR3 loop reads CASSLPRLGQRNTEAFF. The CDR3 DNA sequence: TGTGCCAGCAGCCTCCCGAGGTTGGGACAGAGGAACACTGAAGCTTTCTTT.

This clonotype turned up a few times. This chain uses TRBV9 with TRBJ1-6, with D uncertain. The CDR3 is 16 residues long. Trimming took 4 bases from V and 0 from J, leaving 11 bases between them. The germline V gene encodes CDR1 SGDLS and CDR2 YYNGEE. CDR3 region: CASSKRSTSYNSPLHF. The CDR3 DNA is TGTGCCAGCAGCAAGAGATCCACCTCCTATAATTCACCCCTCCACTTT. Based on the CDR3 plus reference TRBV9 and TRBJ1-6, the full variable domain is DSGVTQTPKHLITATGQRVTLRCSPRSGDLSVYWYQQSLDQGLQFLIQYYNGEERAKGNILERFSAQQFPDLHSELNLSSLELGDSALYFCASSKRSTSYNSPLHFGNGTRLTVT.

The chain recombines TRBV5-4 with TRBJ2-7; no firm D call. Germline V gene lookup returns CDR1 SGHNT and CDR2 YYREEE (reference sequence). The CDR3 is 14 residues long. V lost 0 bases and J lost 4, with 11 bases in between. The CDR3, as DNA: TGTGCCAGCAGCTTGGGTGGTGGGATTTACGAGCAGTACTTC. Its protein is CASSLGGGIYEQYF.

This clonotype was detected ten times or more. V and J are TRBV29-1 and TRBJ1-1; D is undetermined. This CDR3 spans 14 amino acids. V dropped 1 base and J dropped 1 base, with 10 bases sitting between them. CDR1 SQVTM and CDR2 ANQGSEA come from the germline V gene. The DNA for the CDR3 is TGCAGCGTTGAAGTTTCGGACCGGAACACTGAAGCTTTCTTT. It codes for CSVEVSDRNTEAFF.

V usage is TRBV29-1 and J usage is TRBJ1-2, with D possibly being TRBD1 (6 bases). CDR1 and CDR2 from the germline V gene are SQVTM and ANQGSEA. The CDR3 sequence is 13 residues long. Trimming shortened V by 2 bases and J by 1 base, and 8 bases separated the two germline ends. This CDR3 reads CSVERGFNYGYTF. As DNA, the CDR3 is TGCAGCGTTGAAAGGGGGTTTAACTATGGCTACACCTTC.

This clonotype has at least ten counts. The CDR3, as DNA: TGCAGCGTTGAGGTTTGGCATTATGGCTACACCTTC. The encoded protein is CSVEVWHYGYTF. The chain links TRBV29-1 to TRBJ1-2; no reliable D call. Per germline, CDR1 SQVTM and CDR2 ANQGSEA. V gave up 3 bases and J gave up 5 bases, with 10 bases separating them. The CDR3 contains 12 residues.

In its sample, this clonotype was seen a few times. At one end the junction does not follow the germline gene, possibly because of a read error. CDR3 in DNA: TGTGCCAACAGTGAATTTAGGAACACTGAAGCTTTCTTT. As protein: CANSEFRNTEAFF. V is TRBV2 and J is TRBJ1-1; D call uncertain. Germline V lookup: CDR1 SNHLY, CDR2 FYNNEI. The CDR3 runs 13 residues.

The CDR3 DNA is TGTGCCAGCAGGACAGGGTACCATTCACCCCTCCACTTT. Its protein product is CASRTGYHSPLHF. This chain joins TRBV7-2 and TRBJ1-6, with 7 bases fitting TRBD1. From germline, CDR1 is SGHTA and CDR2 FQGNSA. V lost 6 bases to trimming and J lost 8 bases; unmatched junction nucleotides: 4. This CDR3 spans 13 amino acids.

This chain uses TRBV9 with TRBJ2-7, with 8 bases aligning to TRBD1. V gave up 4 bases and J gave up 6 bases; unmatched junction bases: 12. The CDR3 has 15 residues. Germline V lookup: CDR1 SGDLS, CDR2 YYNGEE. As DNA, the CDR3 is TGTGCCAGCAGCCGGAACGGACAGGGCCCGGGCGAGCAGTACTTC. It encodes CASSRNGQGPGEQYF.

The chain combines TRBV7-6 with TRBJ2-7; TRBD2 matches at 7 bases. The CDR3 spans 16 residues. Trimming took 5 bases from V and 4 from J; bases not matched to a gene: 14. Germline V gives CDR1 SGHVS, CDR2 FNYEAQ. The CDR3 sequence is CASSQASGTTIYEQYF. The CDR3 DNA sequence: TGTGCCAGCAGCCAAGCGAGCGGGACCACCATTTACGAGCAGTACTTC.

The CDR3 DNA reads as TGCAGTGCCAAAATACCGGGAATCTCGGGGTCACCCCTCCACTTT. Protein: CSAKIPGISGSPLHF. The chain joins TRBV20-1 to TRBJ1-6; D remains unclear. The V and J ends lost 6 bases and 10 bases respectively, with 22 bases between them. The CDR3 runs to 15 residues. Germline CDR1 is DFQATT and CDR2 is SNEGSKA (reference sequence).

The V gene is TRBV19, the J gene TRBJ1-2; 9 positions agree with TRBD1. V gave up 7 bases and J gave up 1 base; unmatched junction bases: 10. The length of the CDR3 is 16 residues. The germline gives CDR1 LNHDA, CDR2 SQIVND (reference sequence). The chain's CDR3 is CASNPKGTGINYGYTF. CDR3 nucleotides: TGTGCCAGTAACCCGAAAGGGACAGGGATTAACTATGGCTACACCTTC.

This clonotype was observed at least ten times. The chain uses TRBV7-2 and TRBJ1-5; D gene uncertain. The CDR3 has 13 residues. Trimming took 1 base from V and 5 from J, leaving 6 bases between them. The V gene's germline CDR1 is SGHTA and CDR2 FQGNSA. The CDR3 here is CASSLVPYQPQHF. CDR3 nucleotides: TGTGCCAGCAGCTTAGTACCGTATCAGCCCCAGCATTTT.

This clonotype showed up just a few times. The rearrangement links TRBV29-1 to TRBJ2-3; D not certain. V was shortened by 4 bases and J by 0 bases, with 5 bases between the two germline ends. Germline V gene lookup returns CDR1 SQVTM and CDR2 ANQGSEA. The CDR3 contains 12 residues. The CDR3 spells CSVGVSTDTQYF. CDR3 in DNA: TGCAGCGTTGGGGTGAGCACAGATACGCAGTATTTT.

Worth noting for this clonotype: The germline gene is not matched at one end of the junction; a read error may be the cause. V usage is TRBV24-1 and J usage is TRBJ1-2; tentatively, D is TRBD1 (6 bases). The CDR3 is 15 amino acids. CDR1 and CDR2 (germline): KGHDR, SFDVKD. CDR3 sequence (DNA): TGTGCCAGCAGTGAAAATGTTGGACAGTACTATGGCTACGCCTTC. Its translation: CASSENVGQYYGYAF.

As concerns this clonotype: An end of the junction differs from the germline gene, which may be a read error. The genes are TRBV10-2 and TRBJ2-5, with 8 bases aligning to TRBD2. From germline, CDR1 is WSHSY and CDR2 SAAADI. The CDR3 covers 16 residues. The CDR3 protein is CASGGFGGRYQETQYF. Here the CDR3 DNA reads TGTGCCAGCGGGGGTTTCGGCGGGAGGTACCAAGAGACCCAGTACTTC.

The genes are TRBV7-8 and TRBJ1-6; TRBD1 is a possible D gene (5 bases). Between the trimmed V and J ends, which lost 5 bases and 9 bases, there was a span of 14 bases. CDR1 SGHVS and CDR2 FQNEAQ come from the germline V gene. The length of the CDR3 is 14 residues. The CDR3 DNA sequence: TGTGCCAGCAGCCTCCGGGGGGGGGGTTCACCCCTCCACTTT. Translating it yields CASSLRGGGSPLHF.

This clonotype was observed a handful of times. The chain uses TRBV2 and TRBJ1-2; TRBD1 matches 8 bases. The germline CDR1 and CDR2 sequences are SNHLY and FYNNEI. With 6 bases clipped from V and 4 bases from J, the junction kept 10 bases outside the gene matches. The CDR3 contains 15 residues. In nucleotides, the CDR3 is TGTGCCAGCAGGGCAGGGGGCCATCGGGGCTATGGCTACACCTTC. Encoded protein: CASRAGGHRGYGYTF.

The chain uses TRBV20-1 and TRBJ2-5; weak D call: TRBD2 (6 bases). Trimming stripped 6 bases from V and 9 bases from J, with 29 bases between. CDR3 length: 16 amino acids. Germline loops: CDR1 DFQATT, CDR2 SNEGSKA (reference sequence). CDR3 nucleotide sequence: TGCAGTGCAGTCGTGGCCGGGGCGGCGGGGACTGGGGCCCAGTACTTC. Translating gives CSAVVAGAAGTGAQYF.

On this clonotype itself: A read error may account for a junction end that differs from germline. This rearrangement joins TRBV7-2 to TRBJ2-7, with unresolved D. This CDR3 comprises 11 residues. Looked up from germline, CDR1 is SGHTA and CDR2 is FQGNSA. The CDR3 here is CASRLDGEQYF. The CDR3 bases are TGTGCCAGCAGATTAGACGGGGAGCAGTACTTC.

This sequence joins TRBV7-9 and TRBJ1-2; D not resolved. CDR1 is SEHNR and CDR2 is FQNEAQ in the germline V gene (reference sequence). This CDR3 contains 14 residues. V was shortened by 2 bases and J by 2 bases, with 9 bases between the two germline ends. The CDR3 loop is CASSLIIGNYGYTF. In DNA, the CDR3 is TGTGCCAGCAGCTTAATCATCGGAAACTATGGCTACACCTTC.

With regard to this clonotype: This may be a read error, as it is one base from a much larger clone. The chain is built from TRBV7-9 and TRBJ2-7; D possibly uses TRBD1 or TRBD2 (5 bases each). Germline V gene sequence: CDR1 SEHNR, CDR2 FQNEAQ (reference sequence). The CDR3 runs to 14 residues. CDR3: CASSIRDGGYGQYF. CDR3 nucleotide sequence: TGTGCCAGCAGCATCCGGGACGGAGGCTACGGGCAGTACTTC.

The V gene is TRBV5-1, the J gene TRBJ1-3, with D hard to call. CDR1 and CDR2 (germline): SGHRS, YFSETQ. The CDR3 covers 17 residues. V dropped 0 bases and J dropped 0 bases, with 13 bases sitting between them. The CDR3 region has the DNA TGCGCCAGCAGCTTGGGGTCGCCCGGCCTCTCTGGAAACACCATATATTTT. It specifies CASSLGSPGLSGNTIYF.

The DNA for the CDR3 is TGTGCCAGTAGTATTCGGCCCAGGGATAGCAATCAGCCCCAGCATTTT. This codes for CASSIRPRDSNQPQHF. The chain couples TRBV19 to TRBJ1-5, with D possibly matching TRBD1 (5 bases). This CDR3 comprises 16 residues. Trimming pared 3 bases from V and 0 bases from J, leaving 12 bases between. The V gene's germline CDR1 is LNHDA and CDR2 SQIVND (reference sequence).